The rows below give T cell receptor beta chains drawn from one sample of a study of siplizumab effects on memory and regulatory T cells. The repertoire was sequenced with immunoSEQ multiplex PCR; TCRdb's copy has only in-frame clones and lacks some. The profile shows roughly 100,000 clones, 80% to 95% of them singletons. Sequencing input: CD8+ T cells sorted from blood. The receptors stem from a human donor in good health. The CDR3 runs from the conserved cysteine through the conserved F or W. Each record gives: clone size, J gene, V gene, D gene, CDR3 protein, CDR3 DNA. The D gene is left open where the match is weak. Size is omitted from some rows. Given values are once, few, many or a class for expanded clones.

. TRBJ2-1 TRBV27 . CASSSPNGYNEQFF TGTGCCAGCAGTTCCCCGAACGGCTACAATGAGCAGTTCTTC
. TRBJ2-7 TRBV30 . CAWSVAGDISYEQYF TGTGCCTGGAGTGTGGCAGGGGACATCTCCTACGAGCAGTACTTC
. TRBJ2-7 TRBV7-9 TRBD2 CASSRTSGGASVEQYF TGTGCCAGCAGCCGGACTAGCGGGGGGGCCAGCGTCGAGCAGTACTTC
. TRBJ2-5 TRBV7-9 TRBD2 CASSSAGVSMGETQYF TGTGCCAGCAGCTCAGCGGGAGTGTCGATGGGAGAGACCCAGTACTTC
. TRBJ1-1 TRBV7-2 . CASSLGYSRWAFF TGTGCCAGCAGCTTAGGTTACTCCCGCTGGGCTTTCTTT
once TRBJ2-7 TRBV7-6 . CASSPSSGTGSYEQYF TGTGCCAGCAGCCCCTCATCCGGGACGGGCTCCTACGAGCAGTACTTC
. TRBJ2-7 TRBV6-1 . CASTQRQYSHEQYF TGTGCCAGCACCCAAAGGCAGTATTCGCACGAGCAGTACTTC
. TRBJ2-7 TRBV7-8 TRBD2 CASTFDPDSGRSSYEQYF TGTGCCAGCACCTTCGACCCTGATAGCGGGAGAAGCTCCTACGAGCAGTACTTC
. TRBJ2-1 TRBV7-9 TRBD1 CATSPAMAGQVKQFF TGTGCCACCTCCCCAGCGATGGCGGGACAGGTGAAGCAGTTCTTC
. TRBJ2-5 TRBV7-9 TRBD2 CASSQALAGTPREGDQYF TGTGCCAGCAGCCAGGCTCTAGCGGGAACCCCGAGGGAGGGGGACCAGTACTTC
. TRBJ1-1 TRBV7-2 . CASSLLYEGTEAFF TGTGCCAGCAGCTTATTATACGAGGGGACTGAAGCTTTCTTT
. TRBJ2-6 TRBV6-6 . CASSYVMNVLTF TGTGCCAGCAGTTACGTAATGAACGTCCTGACTTTC
. TRBJ2-7 TRBV7-9 . CASSLEGEEGEQYF TGTGCCAGCAGCTTAGAGGGGGAGGAGGGCGAGCAGTACTTC
. TRBJ2-7 TRBV27 . CASRAVPRGVYEQYF TGTGCCAGCAGAGCGGTACCCAGGGGGGTGTACGAGCAGTACTTC
. TRBJ2-7 TRBV5-8 . CASSLAAGTYEQYF TGTGCCAGCAGCTTGGCCGCAGGTACCTACGAGCAGTACTTC